This TCR beta chain was documented in a study of post-analysis software for immune sequencing data (dated by TCRdb to about 2015). For the wider study: The recorded disease courses included relapsing-remitting, secondary progressive and progressive-relapsing multiple sclerosis, and some patients had no subtype annotation. The patient repertoires were compared against more than 10 previously published healthy control repertoires obtained from donors aged 6 to 25 years. A subset of samples was prepared in parallel using single-end sample barcoding, then pooled and co-amplified after Illumina adapter ligation. What the authors observed across the whole study: Significantly lower normalized Chao1 diversity was found in multiple sclerosis patients than in controls, suggesting substantial peripheral T-cell clonal expansion. The control group was slightly older than the multiple sclerosis patient group. About 5 TRBV segments, including TRBV5-6, TRBV5-1 and TRBV20-1, were significantly more frequent in patients than controls. When samples were clustered directly using the F measure, samples prepared in the same batch co-clustered strongly, which prompted a batch-effect correction.

To demonstrate the VDJtools post-analysis software, TCR beta repertoires were profiled from the peripheral blood of 13 young patients with multiple sclerosis. The multiple sclerosis patients were children and adolescents between about 6 and 16 years of age. V gives up 2 bases and J gives up 3 bases, and the segment between their germline ends measures 17 bases. The CDR3 goes from the cysteine to the phenylalanine over 16 residues. Only CDR3 DNA remains: 48 bases, in frame from the first base. The germline V gene (reference sequence) specifies SEHNR as CDR1 and FQNEAQ as CDR2. Note on this clonotype: Its target antigen remains unknown. The input lacks base qualities; no much larger clone sits a single base away.

Library generation was performed with PCR. Sequenced using an Illumina HiSeq 2500. Unique molecular identifiers were incorporated into TCR beta cDNA libraries to reduce PCR and sequencing biases. Every 1 to 10 million input T cells yielded approximately 500,000 cDNA molecules, meaning each molecule approximated one T cell. Patient libraries were prepared and sequenced with the same protocol used for the earlier healthy control dataset. Within a given batch, samples were prepared together, multiplexed and sequenced on the same HiSeq lane. The original pipeline was this. Raw barcoded reads were processed with MIGEC, and single-read molecular identifier groups were discarded before consensus assembly and CDR3 extraction. VDJtools was used for post-analysis of the clonotype tables, with diversity normalized by down-sampling every dataset to the smallest sample size. Repertoire overlap clustering matched CDR3 amino acid but not nucleotide sequences to correct batch-related cross-sample contamination. TCRdb reran the public reads through fastp at Q25 and MiXCR, keeping productive beta chains. Records with the same CDR3 protein are collapsed into one entry carrying the most frequent genes and DNA. The V and J calls were not made by the authors but by TCRdb's processing. A total of 650,000 to 850,000 distinct CDR3 sequences appear in this sample, around 50% of them only once. The biggest ten clones account for about 4.8% of the sample.

This clonotype was obtained from a girl aged 5 to 17 with multiple sclerosis. The sequence joins TRBV7-9 to TRBJ2-7, with a tentative D call of TRBD1 or TRBD2, each matching 5 bases. The sample comprised blood. CDR3 region: CASSLIAGTLHYEQYF. The DNA sequence reads TGTGCCAGCAGCTTAATAGCCGGGACCCTCCACTACGAGCAGTACTTC.